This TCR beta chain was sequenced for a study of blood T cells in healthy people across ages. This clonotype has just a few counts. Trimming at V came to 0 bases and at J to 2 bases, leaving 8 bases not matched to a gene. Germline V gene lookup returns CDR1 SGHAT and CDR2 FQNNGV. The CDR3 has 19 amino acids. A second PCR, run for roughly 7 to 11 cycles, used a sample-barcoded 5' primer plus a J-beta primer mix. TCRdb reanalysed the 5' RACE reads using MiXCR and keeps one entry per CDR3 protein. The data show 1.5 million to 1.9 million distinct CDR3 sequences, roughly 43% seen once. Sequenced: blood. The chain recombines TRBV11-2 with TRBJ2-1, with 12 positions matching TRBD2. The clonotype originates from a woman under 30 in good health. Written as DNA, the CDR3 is TGTGCCAGCAGCTTAGACCCCGGTCTAGCGGGAGGGCCCTACAATGAGCAGTTCTTC. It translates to CASSLDPGLAGGPYNEQFF.